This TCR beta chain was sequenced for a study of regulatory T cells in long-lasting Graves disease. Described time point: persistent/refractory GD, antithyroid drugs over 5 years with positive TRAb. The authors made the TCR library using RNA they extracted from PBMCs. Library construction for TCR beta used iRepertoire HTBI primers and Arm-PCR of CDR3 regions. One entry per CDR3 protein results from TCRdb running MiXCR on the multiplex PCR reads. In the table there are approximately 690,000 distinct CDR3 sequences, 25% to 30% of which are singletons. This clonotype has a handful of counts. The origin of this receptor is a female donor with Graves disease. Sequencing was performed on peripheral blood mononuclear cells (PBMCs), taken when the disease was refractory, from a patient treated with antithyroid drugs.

CDR3 residues: CASKMGVAFF. CDR3 nucleotide sequence: TGTGCCAGCAAGATGGGGGTAGCTTTCTTT. The gene calls are TRBV2 and TRBJ1-1, with TRBD1 as a possible D gene (5 bases). Germline lookup yields CDR1 SNHLY and CDR2 FYNNEI. The CDR3 contains 10 residues. V lost 7 bases and J lost 10, with 10 bases in between.